These 29 T cell receptor beta chains were sequenced from one sample in a study of T cell repertoires in cytomegalovirus infection (dated by TCRdb to about 2019). The reads were generated on an Illumina HiSeq 1500. Starting from the raw public reads, TCRdb applied fastp trimming at Q25, assembled clones with MiXCR and retained in-frame beta chains. Records with the same CDR3 protein are collapsed into one entry carrying the most frequent genes and DNA. Here the sample has about 190,000 distinct CDR3 sequences; under 30% occur a single time. 31% of the sample belongs to the ten largest clones. The sequencing sample was made of PBMCs. The receptors derive from a human donor in good health (CMV status not recorded). Some clones in this sample may be carry-over from other donors' samples.

The rearrangement uses TRBV5-1 and TRBJ1-1; D is uncertain. Germline V lookup: CDR1 SGHRS, CDR2 YFSETQ. V was pared by 0 bases and J by 0 bases, with 6 bases between. CDR3 size: 14 residues. The CDR3 is CASSLEDMNTEAFF. In nucleotides, the CDR3 is TGCGCCAGCAGCTTGGAGGATATGAACACTGAAGCTTTCTTT.

This sequence joins TRBV5-1 and TRBJ2-5, with D perhaps TRBD1 (6 bases). The ends were cut back, 4 bases at V and 2 bases at J, with 9 bases in the middle. CDR3 length equals 13 residues. CDR1 is SGHRS and CDR2 is YFSETQ in the germline V gene. The CDR3 here is CASSRTVQETQYF. Written as DNA, the CDR3 is TGCGCCAGCAGCAGGACAGTTCAAGAGACCCAGTACTTC. Full variable domain (missing parts from reference TRBV5-1 and TRBJ2-5): KAGVTQTPRYLIKTRGQQVTLSCSPISGHRSVSWYQQTPGQGLQFLFEYFSETQRNKGNFPGRFSGRQFSNSRSEMNVSTLELGDSALYLCASSRTVQETQYFGPGTRLLVL.

In this sample, this clonotype is medium-sized. In nucleotides, the CDR3 is TGTGCCAGCAGCCCTCAGACTAGCGGGGTAACGAATACGCAGTATTTT. Translated: CASSPQTSGVTNTQYF. This chain uses TRBV7-8 with TRBJ2-3; 11 bases fit TRBD2. The CDR3 runs 16 residues. Germline assignment: CDR1 SGHVS and CDR2 FQNEAQ. The ends lost 5 bases at V and 7 bases at J; junction bases unmatched: 11.

This clonotype was observed a handful of times. The chain uses TRBV7-3 and TRBJ2-7, with D possibly being TRBD2 (5 bases). Germline V gene data show CDR1 as SGHTA and CDR2 as FQGTGA. The ends were cut back, 2 bases at V and 5 bases at J, with 10 bases in the middle. The CDR3 covers 13 residues. The CDR3 protein is CASSLWKGDEQYF. The CDR3, as DNA: TGTGCCAGCAGCTTATGGAAGGGAGACGAGCAGTACTTC.

This clonotype was observed many times. Relative to the germline gene, one junction end is altered; a read error may explain this. The rearrangement uses TRBV7-7 and TRBJ2-2; no definite D call. Germline assignment: CDR1 SSHAT and CDR2 FNYEAQ (reference sequence). The CDR3 has 13 amino acids. In DNA, the CDR3 is TGTGCTAGCAGCTTCGACACCACCGGGGAGCTGTTTTTT. Its translation is CASSFDTTGELFF.

This clonotype was picked up a small number of times. This CDR3 is CASSLDPQSTEAFF. CDR3 DNA sequence: TGTGCCAGCAGCTTAGATCCACAGAGCACTGAAGCTTTCTTT. The chain is built from TRBV11-3 and TRBJ1-1; D gene ambiguous. The CDR3 length is 14 residues. Trimming pared 0 bases from V and 4 bases from J, leaving 9 bases between. The germline V gene encodes CDR1 SGHNT and CDR2 YENEEA. The whole variable domain, filled in from reference TRBV11-3 and TRBJ1-1, reads EAGVVQSPRYKIIEKKQPVAFWCNPISGHNTLYWYLQNLGQGPELLIRYENEEAVDDSQLPKDRFSAERLKGVDSTLKIQPAELGDSAVYLCASSLDPQSTEAFFGQGTRLTVV.

This clonotype has ten or more counts. This chain uses TRBV7-2 with TRBJ1-2; 7 bases are shared with TRBD1. J gave up 6 bases and V 1 base, and 2 bases lay outside the gene matches. Germline V gives CDR1 SGHTA, CDR2 FQGNSA. This CDR3 comprises 13 residues. The CDR3, as DNA: TGTGCCAGCAGCTTAGGAACAGGGGATGGCTACACCTTC. It codes for CASSLGTGDGYTF.

This clonotype came up a few times. The V call is TRBV7-2, the J call TRBJ1-4; D may be TRBD1 (5 bases). The V gene's germline CDR1 is SGHTA and CDR2 FQGNSA. This CDR3 region has 16 residues. V gave up 2 bases and J gave up 4 bases, with 14 bases separating them. The CDR3 reads CASSLNGGPLNEKLFF. CDR3 DNA: TGTGCCAGCAGCTTAAATGGGGGACCCCTTAATGAAAAACTGTTTTTT.

On this clonotype itself: This may stem from a read error, because a much larger clone lies one nucleotide away. The chain combines TRBV7-8 with TRBJ2-7; possible D gene TRBD2, 5 bases. CDR1 and CDR2 from the germline V gene are SGHVS and FQNEAQ. CDR3 length equals 11 residues. CDR3 sequence (DNA): TGTGACAGCAGCCCCCTAGCCGAGCAGTACTTC. This gives the protein CDSSPLAEQYF.

The chain combines TRBV9 with TRBJ1-1, with TRBD1 matching 9 bases. Unmatched junction bases numbered 4, after V lost 3 bases and J lost 4 bases. This CDR3 is built from 14 residues. Per germline, CDR1 SGDLS and CDR2 YYNGEE. In nucleotides, the CDR3 is TGTGCCAGCAGCGCACAGGGGGCGGGCACTGAAGCTTTCTTT. Residues: CASSAQGAGTEAFF.

Many counts were recorded for this clonotype. The chain recombines TRBV4-1 with TRBJ2-1, with no clear D. V was trimmed by 1 base and J by 10 bases, leaving 11 bases between them. This CDR3 spans 13 amino acids. Germline-derived CDR1 and CDR2 are MGHRA and YSYEKL. Here the CDR3 reads CASSQGFSREQFF. The CDR3 bases are TGCGCCAGCAGCCAAGGTTTTAGTCGGGAGCAGTTCTTC.

The chain joins TRBV6-2 or TRBV6-3 to TRBJ2-7, with unresolved D. Germline V gene lookup returns CDR1 MNHEY and CDR2 SVGEGT. Trimming pared 5 bases from V and 5 bases from J, leaving 10 bases between. The CDR3 is 12 amino acids. CDR3 residues: CASSPRFDEQYF. In DNA, the CDR3 is TGTGCCAGCAGTCCCCGATTCGACGAGCAGTACTTC.

There are a few counts of this clonotype. This chain joins TRBV7-8 and TRBJ2-2; 8 nucleotides line up with TRBD2. Per the germline V gene, CDR1 is SGHVS and CDR2 is FQNEAQ. V lost 4 bases to trimming and J lost 2 bases; unmatched junction nucleotides: 9. The CDR3 runs to 17 residues. CDR3 residues: CASSSSSGGLNTGELFF. Written as DNA, the CDR3 is TGTGCCAGCAGCTCCTCAAGCGGGGGCCTAAACACCGGGGAGCTGTTTTTT. The complete variable domain, with remaining parts taken from reference TRBV7-8 and TRBJ2-2, reads GAGVSQSPRYKVAKRGQDVALRCDPISGHVSLFWYQQALGQGPEFLTYFQNEAQLDKSGLPSDRFFAERPEGSVSTLKIQRTQQEDSAVYLCASSSSSGGLNTGELFFGEGSRLTVL.

CDR3 sequence: CASSLGTDLFSYEQYF. In DNA, the CDR3 is TGTGCCAGCAGCTTAGGCACGGACCTATTCTCCTACGAGCAGTACTTC. The chain is built from TRBV7-9 and TRBJ2-7; no firm D call. The CDR3 contains 16 residues. Looked up from germline, CDR1 is SEHNR and CDR2 is FQNEAQ (reference sequence). Trimming left V 1 base short and J 0 bases short, with 13 bases between.

The rearrangement joins TRBV20-1 to TRBJ2-1, with TRBD2 identical over 8 bases. The ends lost 6 bases at V and 0 bases at J; junction bases unmatched: 13. The CDR3 is made up of 17 amino acids. The germline gives CDR1 DFQATT, CDR2 SNEGSKA (reference sequence). CDR3 coding DNA: TGCAGTGCCACCGGCGGCCTAGCGGGCAGCTCCTACAATGAGCAGTTCTTC. Amino acids: CSATGGLAGSSYNEQFF.

This clonotype was detected a few times. V usage is TRBV7-2 and J usage is TRBJ1-2, with D uncertain. CDR3 length: 15 amino acids. The V and J ends lost 5 bases and 8 bases respectively, with 21 bases between them. Germline CDR1 SGHTA, CDR2 FQGNSA. This CDR3 is CASSPPVGRREGYTF. CDR3 nucleotide sequence: TGTGCCAGCAGCCCTCCCGTGGGCCGCCGTGAGGGCTACACCTTC.

The J gene is TRBJ1-2, the V gene TRBV5-4; no clear D. The length of the CDR3 is 13 residues. Trimming removed 6 bases at V and 3 bases at J, with 12 bases between. Germline assignment: CDR1 SGHNT and CDR2 YYREEE (reference sequence). The CDR3 protein is CASTITDHYGYTF. DNA of the CDR3: TGTGCCAGCACGATCACGGATCACTATGGCTACACCTTC.

The rearrangement joins TRBV6-2 or TRBV6-3 to TRBJ2-2; 8 bases match TRBD1. The CDR3 spans 16 residues. V was clipped by 0 bases and J by 3 bases; unmatched bases: 3. Germline CDR1 reads MNHEY; CDR2 reads SVGEGT. This CDR3 reads CASSYSRQGYTGELFF. CDR3 sequence (DNA): TGTGCCAGCAGTTACTCCCGACAGGGGTACACCGGGGAGCTGTTTTTT.

This clonotype was seen a few times. The chain recombines TRBV7-6 with TRBJ2-7; 8 bases agree with TRBD2. The trim removed 7 bases at V and 2 bases at J, leaving 7 bases unmatched. Germline CDR1 is SGHVS and CDR2 is FNYEAQ. The CDR3 totals 14 residues. The CDR3, as DNA: TGTGCCAGCACCCGCGGCGGGGGGACCTACGAGCAGTACTTC. It is translated as CASTRGGGTYEQYF.

The chain combines TRBV5-1 with TRBJ1-1; maybe TRBD1 (5 bases). V dropped 4 bases and J dropped 3 bases, with 13 bases sitting between them. The germline V gene encodes CDR1 SGHRS and CDR2 YFSETQ. There are 14 residues in the CDR3. CDR3 nucleotides: TGCGCCAGCAGCCTTTCGGGGCGCGACACTGAAGCTTTCTTT. Protein product: CASSLSGRDTEAFF. The full variable domain, completed using reference TRBV5-1 and TRBJ1-1, is KAGVTQTPRYLIKTRGQQVTLSCSPISGHRSVSWYQQTPGQGLQFLFEYFSETQRNKGNFPGRFSGRQFSNSRSEMNVSTLELGDSALYLCASSLSGRDTEAFFGQGTRLTVV.

The chain combines TRBV6-4 with TRBJ2-7; no clear D. The CDR3 length is 15 residues. In germline, CDR1 is MRHNA, CDR2 SNTAGT. V lost 2 bases, J lost 2 bases, and 13 bases lay in between. As DNA, the CDR3 is TGTGCCAGCAGTGACCGTCCCGGACCTCCCTACGAGCAGTACTTC. Its protein product is CASSDRPGPPYEQYF.

J is TRBJ2-5 and V is TRBV20-1; TRBD1 matches 7 bases. The germline CDR1 and CDR2 sequences are DFQATT and SNEGSKA (reference sequence). The CDR3 contains 15 residues. Unmatched junction bases numbered 13, after V lost 5 bases and J lost 4 bases. CDR3 sequence (DNA): TGCAGTGCTTCTCCTACGGGACAGAAAGCAGAGACCCAGTACTTC. Its translation: CSASPTGQKAETQYF.

This chain connects TRBV7-2 to TRBJ2-2; D is uncertain. Trimming removed 2 bases from V and 5 bases from J, with 3 bases in between. The CDR3 sequence is 12 residues long. CDR1 is SGHTA and CDR2 is FQGNSA in the germline V gene. CDR3: CASSLLTGELFF. In DNA form, the CDR3 reads TGTGCCAGCAGCTTACTAACCGGGGAGCTGTTTTTT.

This clonotype was detected only once. J is TRBJ1-1 and V is TRBV29-1; D gene uncertain. The CDR3 covers 14 residues. V was trimmed by 4 bases and J by 4 bases, leaving 16 bases between them. Germline CDR1 and CDR2: SQVTM and ANQGSEA. This CDR3 is CSVVSEVAFTEAFF. DNA for the CDR3: TGCAGCGTTGTGTCGGAAGTGGCGTTCACTGAAGCTTTCTTT.

This chain connects TRBV19 to TRBJ2-2; no reliable D call. This CDR3 is 14 amino acids long. Germline loops: CDR1 LNHDA, CDR2 SQIVND (reference sequence). V lost 6 bases and J 2 bases, leaving 10 bases between the germline ends. CDR3 region: CASSEDGNTGELFF. The DNA of the CDR3 is TGTGCCAGTAGCGAAGACGGTAACACCGGGGAGCTGTTTTTT. The complete variable domain, with remaining parts taken from reference TRBV19 and TRBJ2-2, reads DGGITQSPKYLFRKEGQNVTLSCEQNLNHDAMYWYRQDPGQGLRLIYYSQIVNDFQKGDIAEGYSVSREKKESFPLTVTSAQKNPTAFYLCASSEDGNTGELFFGEGSRLTVL.

V and J are TRBV5-1 and TRBJ2-2, with D perhaps TRBD2 (5 bases). V lost 7 bases and J 5 bases, leaving 15 bases between the germline ends. The CDR3 loop spans 14 amino acids. Germline assignment: CDR1 SGHRS and CDR2 YFSETQ. The CDR3 protein is CASRGSFETGELFF. CDR3 nucleotide sequence: TGCGCCAGCCGCGGGTCCTTCGAGACCGGGGAGCTGTTTTTT.

The chain links TRBV5-1 to TRBJ1-4; D unclear. V was pared by 4 bases and J by 6 bases, with 16 bases between. Germline V lookup: CDR1 SGHRS, CDR2 YFSETQ. This CDR3 is 15 amino acids long. CDR3 residues: CASSPDTSEDEKLFF. In nucleotides, the CDR3 is TGCGCCAGCAGCCCTGACACTTCTGAAGATGAAAAACTGTTTTTT.

This clonotype came up a few times. The CDR3 DNA is TGTGCCAGCTCACCCAAGGGTAATTCACCCCTCCACTTT. Amino acids: CASSPKGNSPLHF. V gene TRBV18 combines with J gene TRBJ1-6; D gene unclear. The germline CDR1 and CDR2 sequences are KGHSH and LQKENI. V was cut by 3 bases and J by 6 bases, with 6 bases left in between. This CDR3 is built from 13 residues. Using reference TRBV18 and TRBJ1-6 for the parts outside the CDR3, the full variable domain is NAGVMQNPRHLVRRRGQEARLRCSPMKGHSHVYWYRQLPEEGLKFMVYLQKENIIDESGMPKERFSAEFPKEGPSILRIQQVVRGDSAAYFCASSPKGNSPLHFGNGTRLTVT.

This clonotype was seen a handful of times. The rearrangement uses TRBV7-2 and TRBJ1-3, with a weak D call TRBD1 (5 bases). V shed 9 bases and J shed 0 bases, with 9 bases lying between them. The CDR3 totals 13 residues. Per the germline V gene, CDR1 is SGHTA and CDR2 is FQGNSA. CDR3 residues: CARRDSSGNTIYF. CDR3 DNA sequence: TGTGCCAGGAGAGACAGCTCTGGAAACACCATATATTTT.